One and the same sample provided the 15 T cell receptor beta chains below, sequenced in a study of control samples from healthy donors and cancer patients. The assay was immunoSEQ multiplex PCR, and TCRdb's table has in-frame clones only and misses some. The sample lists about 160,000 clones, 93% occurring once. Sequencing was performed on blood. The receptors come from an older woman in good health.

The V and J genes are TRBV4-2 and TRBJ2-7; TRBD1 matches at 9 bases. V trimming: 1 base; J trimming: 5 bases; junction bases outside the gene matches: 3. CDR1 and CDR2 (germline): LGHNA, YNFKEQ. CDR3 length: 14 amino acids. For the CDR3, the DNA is TGTGCCAGCAGCCAAGGGACAGGGGAGGACGAGCAGTACTTC. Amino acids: CASSQGTGEDEQYF.

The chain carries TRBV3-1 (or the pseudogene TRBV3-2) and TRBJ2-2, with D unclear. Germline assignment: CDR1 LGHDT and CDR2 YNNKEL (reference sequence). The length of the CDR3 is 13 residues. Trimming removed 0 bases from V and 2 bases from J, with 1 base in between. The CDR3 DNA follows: TGTGCCAGCAGCCAAGATAACACCGGGGAGCTGTTTTTT. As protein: CASSQDNTGELFF.

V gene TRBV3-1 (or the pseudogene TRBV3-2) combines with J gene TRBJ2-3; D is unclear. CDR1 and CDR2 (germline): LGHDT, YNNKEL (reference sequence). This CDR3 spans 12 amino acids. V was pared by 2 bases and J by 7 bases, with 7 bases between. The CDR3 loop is CASSQRSNTQYF. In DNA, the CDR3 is TGTGCCAGCAGCCAACGTTCGAATACGCAGTATTTT.

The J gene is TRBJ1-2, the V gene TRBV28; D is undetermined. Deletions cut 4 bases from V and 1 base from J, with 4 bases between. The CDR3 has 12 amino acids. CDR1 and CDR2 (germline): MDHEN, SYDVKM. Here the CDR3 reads CASSWFNYGYTF. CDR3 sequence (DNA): TGTGCCAGCAGTTGGTTTAACTATGGCTACACCTTC.

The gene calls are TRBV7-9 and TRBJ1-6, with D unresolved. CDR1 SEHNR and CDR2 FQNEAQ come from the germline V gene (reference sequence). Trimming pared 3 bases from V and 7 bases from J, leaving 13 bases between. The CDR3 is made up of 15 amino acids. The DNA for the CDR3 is TGTGCCAGCAGCTTCACTCTTAGGGAGAATTCACCCCTCCACTTT. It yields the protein CASSFTLRENSPLHF.

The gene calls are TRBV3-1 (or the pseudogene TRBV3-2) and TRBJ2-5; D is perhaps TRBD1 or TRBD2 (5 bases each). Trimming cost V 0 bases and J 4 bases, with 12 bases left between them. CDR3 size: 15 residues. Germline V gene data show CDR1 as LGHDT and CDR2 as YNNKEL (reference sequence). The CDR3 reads CASSQDGPGAETQYF. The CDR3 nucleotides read TGTGCCAGCAGCCAAGATGGCCCCGGGGCAGAGACCCAGTACTTC.

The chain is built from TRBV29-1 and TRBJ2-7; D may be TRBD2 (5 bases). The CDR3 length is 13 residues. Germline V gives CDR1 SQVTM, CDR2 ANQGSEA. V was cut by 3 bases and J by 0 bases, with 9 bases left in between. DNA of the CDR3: TGCAGCGTTGAGAGCGGTTTCTCCTACGAGCAGTACTTC. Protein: CSVESGFSYEQYF.

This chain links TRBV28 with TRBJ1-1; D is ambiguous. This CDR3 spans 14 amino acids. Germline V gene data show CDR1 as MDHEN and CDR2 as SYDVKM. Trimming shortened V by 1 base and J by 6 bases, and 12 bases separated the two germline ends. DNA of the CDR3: TGTGCCAGCAGTTTATCCCAAATCACCGCTGAAGCTTTCTTT. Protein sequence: CASSLSQITAEAFF. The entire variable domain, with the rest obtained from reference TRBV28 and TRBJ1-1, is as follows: DVKVTQSSRYLVKRTGEKVFLECVQDMDHENMFWYRQDPGLGLRLIYFSYDVKMKEKGDIPEGYSVSREKKERFSLILESASTNQTSMYLCASSLSQITAEAFFGQGTRLTVV.

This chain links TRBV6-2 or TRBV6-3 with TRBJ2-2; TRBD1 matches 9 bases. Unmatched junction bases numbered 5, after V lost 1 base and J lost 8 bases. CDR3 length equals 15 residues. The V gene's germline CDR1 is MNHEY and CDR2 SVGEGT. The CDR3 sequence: CASSYFGTGSGELFF. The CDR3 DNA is TGTGCCAGCAGTTACTTTGGGACAGGGTCGGGGGAGCTGTTTTTT.

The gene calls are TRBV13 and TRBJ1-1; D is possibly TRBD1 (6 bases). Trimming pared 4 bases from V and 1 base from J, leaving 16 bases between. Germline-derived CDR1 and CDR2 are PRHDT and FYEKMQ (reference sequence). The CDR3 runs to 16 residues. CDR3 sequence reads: CASSSRAGAQNTEAFF. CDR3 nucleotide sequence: TGTGCCAGCAGCTCTCGAGCAGGGGCCCAGAACACTGAAGCTTTCTTT.

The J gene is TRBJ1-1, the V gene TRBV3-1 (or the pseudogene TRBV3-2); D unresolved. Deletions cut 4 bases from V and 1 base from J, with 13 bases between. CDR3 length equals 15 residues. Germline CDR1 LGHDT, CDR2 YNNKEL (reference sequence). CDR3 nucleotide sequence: TGTGCCAGCAGCCCCACCTTCGGAGGGAACACTGAAGCTTTCTTT. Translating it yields CASSPTFGGNTEAFF.

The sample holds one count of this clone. CDR3 sequence reads: CASSLARGYGYTF. DNA for the CDR3: TGTGCCAGCAGCTTAGCCCGAGGATATGGCTACACCTTC. The gene calls are TRBV7-9 and TRBJ1-2; unclear D gene. Germline CDR1 is SEHNR and CDR2 is FQNEAQ (reference sequence). This CDR3 is 13 amino acids long. V lost 0 bases and J lost 5, with 7 bases in between. The full variable domain, rest sourced from reference TRBV7-9 and TRBJ1-2, is DTGVSQNPRHKITKRGQNVTFRCDPISEHNRLYWYRQTLGQGPEFLTYFQNEAQLEKSRLLSDRFSAERPKGSFSTLEIQRTEQGDSAMYLCASSLARGYGYTFGSGTRLTVV.

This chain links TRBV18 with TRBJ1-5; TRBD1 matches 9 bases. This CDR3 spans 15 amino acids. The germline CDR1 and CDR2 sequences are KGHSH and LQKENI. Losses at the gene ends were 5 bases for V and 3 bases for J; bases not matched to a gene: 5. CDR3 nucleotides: TGTGCCAGCTCAGTGACAGGGGGAACCAATCAGCCCCAGCATTTT. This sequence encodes CASSVTGGTNQPQHF.

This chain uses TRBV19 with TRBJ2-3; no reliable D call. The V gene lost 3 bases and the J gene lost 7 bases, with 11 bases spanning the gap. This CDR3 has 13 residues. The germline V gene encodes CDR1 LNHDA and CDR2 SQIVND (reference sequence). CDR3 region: CASSIDGANTQYF. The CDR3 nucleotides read TGTGCCAGTAGTATCGACGGTGCGAATACGCAGTATTTT.

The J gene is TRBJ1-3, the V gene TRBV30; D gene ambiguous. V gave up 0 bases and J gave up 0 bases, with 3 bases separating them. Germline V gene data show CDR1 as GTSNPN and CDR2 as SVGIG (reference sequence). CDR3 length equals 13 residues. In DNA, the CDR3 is TGTGCCTGGAGTGTACGCTCTGGAAACACCATATATTTT. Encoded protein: CAWSVRSGNTIYF. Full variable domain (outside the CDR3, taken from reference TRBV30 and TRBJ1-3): SQTIHQWPATLVQPVGSPLSLECTVEGTSNPNLYWYRQAAGRGLQLLFYSVGIGQISSEVPQNLSASRPQDRQFILSSKKLLLSDSGFYLCAWSVRSGNTIYFGEGSWLTVV.